The sequence of this T cell receptor beta chain was determined in a study of vaccination effects on CD4 cells after COVID-19. About this clone itself: Its antigen is unidentified.

The CDR3 extends over 16 amino acids. V lost 8 bases, J lost 10 bases, and 27 bases lay in between. Germline loops: CDR1 LNHNV, CDR2 YYDKDF (reference sequence). Having been cultured for ten to eleven days, the cells underwent CD4+ T cell isolation. Clones were sequenced by immunoSEQ multiplex PCR, and TCRdb holds only the in-frame ones, with some missing. This repertoire shows tens of thousands of clones, 50% to 80% found once; its top ten account for 4.5% to 6%. The specimen was CD4+ T cells from PBMCs cultured without peptide, collected before COVID-19 vaccination. This chain connects TRBV15 to TRBJ2-1, with a weak D call TRBD1 (6 bases). The sequence was collected from a human donor who received a COVID-19 vaccine. This chain's CDR3 is CATHDTGFRGSREQFF. The CDR3 DNA follows: TGTGCCACCCATGACACAGGGTTCCGTGGCTCAAGGGAGCAGTTCTTC.